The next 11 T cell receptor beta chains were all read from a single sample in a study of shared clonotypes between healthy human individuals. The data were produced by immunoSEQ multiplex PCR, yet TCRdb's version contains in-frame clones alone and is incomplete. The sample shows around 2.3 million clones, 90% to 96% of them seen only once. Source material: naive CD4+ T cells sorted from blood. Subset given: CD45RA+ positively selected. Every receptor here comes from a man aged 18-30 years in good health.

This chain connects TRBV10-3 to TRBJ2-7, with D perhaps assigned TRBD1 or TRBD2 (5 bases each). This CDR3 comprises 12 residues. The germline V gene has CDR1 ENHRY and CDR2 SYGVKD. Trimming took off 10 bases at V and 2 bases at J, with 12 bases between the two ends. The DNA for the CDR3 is TGTGCCACCCGGGACGACCCCTACGAGCAGTACTTC. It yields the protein CATRDDPYEQYF.

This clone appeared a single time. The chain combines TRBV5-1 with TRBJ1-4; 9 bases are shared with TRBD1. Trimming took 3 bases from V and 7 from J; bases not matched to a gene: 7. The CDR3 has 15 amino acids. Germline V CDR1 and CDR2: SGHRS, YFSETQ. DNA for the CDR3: TGCGCCAGCAGCTGGGGACAGGGATGGGCTGAAAAACTGTTTTTT. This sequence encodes CASSWGQGWAEKLFF.

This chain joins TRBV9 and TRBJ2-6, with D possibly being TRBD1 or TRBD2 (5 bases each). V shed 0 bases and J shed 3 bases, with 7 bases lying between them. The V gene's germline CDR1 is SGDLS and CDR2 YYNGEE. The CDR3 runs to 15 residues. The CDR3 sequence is CASSVEGRGANVLTF. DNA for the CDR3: TGTGCCAGCAGCGTAGAGGGACGTGGGGCCAACGTCCTGACTTTC.

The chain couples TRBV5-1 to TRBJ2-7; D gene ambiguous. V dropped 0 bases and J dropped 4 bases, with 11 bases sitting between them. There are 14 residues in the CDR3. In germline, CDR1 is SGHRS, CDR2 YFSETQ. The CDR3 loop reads CASSLGHSMYEQYF. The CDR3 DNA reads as TGCGCCAGCAGCTTGGGCCACAGTATGTACGAGCAGTACTTC.

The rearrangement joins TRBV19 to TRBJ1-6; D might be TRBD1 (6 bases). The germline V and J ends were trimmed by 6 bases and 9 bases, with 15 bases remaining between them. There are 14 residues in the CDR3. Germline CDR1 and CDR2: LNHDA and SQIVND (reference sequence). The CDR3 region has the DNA TGTGCCAGTAGGAATGCAGGGGTGGCTTCACCCCTCCACTTT. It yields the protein CASRNAGVASPLHF.

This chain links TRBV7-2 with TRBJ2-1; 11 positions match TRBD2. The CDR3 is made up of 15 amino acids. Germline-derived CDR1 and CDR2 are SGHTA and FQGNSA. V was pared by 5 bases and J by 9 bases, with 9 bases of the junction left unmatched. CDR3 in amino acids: CASSQTSGGLGEQFF. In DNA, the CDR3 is TGTGCCAGCAGCCAAACTAGCGGGGGCCTGGGTGAGCAGTTCTTC.

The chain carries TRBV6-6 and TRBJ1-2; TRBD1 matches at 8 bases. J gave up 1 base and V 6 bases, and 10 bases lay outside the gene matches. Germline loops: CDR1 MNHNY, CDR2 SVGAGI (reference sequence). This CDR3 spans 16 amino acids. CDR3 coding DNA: TGTGCCAGCAGATCGCCCCGGACAGGGATTAACTATGGCTACACCTTC. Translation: CASRSPRTGINYGYTF.

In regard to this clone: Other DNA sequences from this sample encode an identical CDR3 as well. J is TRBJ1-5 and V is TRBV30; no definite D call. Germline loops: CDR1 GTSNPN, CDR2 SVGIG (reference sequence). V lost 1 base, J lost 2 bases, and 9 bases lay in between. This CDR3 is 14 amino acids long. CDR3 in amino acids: CAWSDGKGNQPQHF. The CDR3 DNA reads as TGTGCCTGGAGTGACGGAAAGGGCAATCAGCCCCAGCATTTT.

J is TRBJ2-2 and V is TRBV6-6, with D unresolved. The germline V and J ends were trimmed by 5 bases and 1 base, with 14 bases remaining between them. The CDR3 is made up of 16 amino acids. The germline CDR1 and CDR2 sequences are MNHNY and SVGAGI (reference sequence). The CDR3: CASSRVVAMNTGELFF. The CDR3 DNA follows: TGTGCCAGCAGTCGTGTCGTGGCGATGAACACCGGGGAGCTGTTTTTT.

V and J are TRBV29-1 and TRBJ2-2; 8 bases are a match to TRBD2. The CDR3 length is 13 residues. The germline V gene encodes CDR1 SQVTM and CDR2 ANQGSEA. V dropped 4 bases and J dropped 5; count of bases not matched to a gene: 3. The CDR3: CSVGRGGTGELFF. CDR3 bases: TGCAGCGTTGGACGGGGGGGAACCGGGGAGCTGTTTTTT.

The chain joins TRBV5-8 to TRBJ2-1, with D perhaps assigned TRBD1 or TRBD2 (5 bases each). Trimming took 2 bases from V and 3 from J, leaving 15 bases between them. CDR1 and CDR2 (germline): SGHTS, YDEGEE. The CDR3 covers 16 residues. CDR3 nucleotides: TGTGCCAGCAGCTTAGGATGGGACCCTAACTACAATGAGCAGTTCTTC. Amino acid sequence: CASSLGWDPNYNEQFF.